A single sample is the source of the 2 T cell receptor beta chains below, sequenced in a study of blood T cell repertoires in COVID-19. TCRdb's table, derived via immunoSEQ multiplex PCR, lists solely in-frame clones and lacks some. The sample yields over 50,000 clones, about nine tenths seen once. Sequenced input: peripheral blood. The source is a man between 50 and 59 years old with active COVID-19.

This clone was observed a handful of times. The chain joins TRBV5-5 to TRBJ2-7, with D possibly TRBD1 on 5 matching bases. The germline gives CDR1 SGHKS, CDR2 YYEKEE (reference sequence). The length of the CDR3 is 15 residues. The V end was cut by 5 bases, the J end by 2 bases, with 17 bases between. The CDR3 DNA follows: TGTGCCAGCAGTAATACAAAGGGGCCTGCCTACGAGCAGTACTTC. Protein product: CASSNTKGPAYEQYF. Based on the CDR3 plus reference TRBV5-5 and TRBJ2-7, the full variable domain is DAGVTQSPTHLIKTRGQQVTLRCSPISGHKSVSWYQQVLGQGPQFIFQYYEKEERGRGNFPDRFSARQFPNYSSELNVNALLLGDSALYLCASSNTKGPAYEQYFGPGTRLTVT.

The chain has TRBV24-1 and TRBJ1-2, with D perhaps matching TRBD1 (5 bases). Looked up from germline, CDR1 is KGHDR and CDR2 is SFDVKD. V was clipped by 7 bases and J by 7 bases, with 12 bases between them. The CDR3 has 12 amino acids. CDR3 sequence: CATSRAGGGYTF. The CDR3 region has the DNA TGTGCCACCAGCCGTGCGGGGGGTGGCTACACCTTC.